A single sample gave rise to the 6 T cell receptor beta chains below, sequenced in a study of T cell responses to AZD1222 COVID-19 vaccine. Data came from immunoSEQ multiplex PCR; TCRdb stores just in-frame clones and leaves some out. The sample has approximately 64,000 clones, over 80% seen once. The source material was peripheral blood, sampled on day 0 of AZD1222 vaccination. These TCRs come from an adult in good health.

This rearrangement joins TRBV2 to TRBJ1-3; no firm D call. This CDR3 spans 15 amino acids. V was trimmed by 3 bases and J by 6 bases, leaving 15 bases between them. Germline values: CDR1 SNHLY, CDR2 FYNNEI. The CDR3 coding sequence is TGTGCCAGCAGTGAGCGGCTGGATGGTGTAAACACCATATATTTT. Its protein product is CASSERLDGVNTIYF.

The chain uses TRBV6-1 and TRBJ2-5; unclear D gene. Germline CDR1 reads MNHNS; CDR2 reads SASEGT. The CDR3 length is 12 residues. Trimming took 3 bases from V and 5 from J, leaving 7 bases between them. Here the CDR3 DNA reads TGTGCCAGCAGTGAGATATGGGAGACCCAGTACTTC. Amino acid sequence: CASSEIWETQYF.

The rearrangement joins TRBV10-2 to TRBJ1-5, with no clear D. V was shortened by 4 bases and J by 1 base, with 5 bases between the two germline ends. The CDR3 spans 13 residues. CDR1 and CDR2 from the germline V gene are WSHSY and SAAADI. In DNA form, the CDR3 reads TGCGCCAGCAGTGTGGAGAGCAATCAGCCCCAGCATTTT. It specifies CASSVESNQPQHF.

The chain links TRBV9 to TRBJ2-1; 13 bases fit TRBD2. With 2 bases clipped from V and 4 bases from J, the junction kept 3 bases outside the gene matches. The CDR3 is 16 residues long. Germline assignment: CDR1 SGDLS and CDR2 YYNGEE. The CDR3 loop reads CASSVGTSGEYNEQFF. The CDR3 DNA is TGTGCCAGCAGCGTCGGGACTAGCGGGGAATACAATGAGCAGTTCTTC.

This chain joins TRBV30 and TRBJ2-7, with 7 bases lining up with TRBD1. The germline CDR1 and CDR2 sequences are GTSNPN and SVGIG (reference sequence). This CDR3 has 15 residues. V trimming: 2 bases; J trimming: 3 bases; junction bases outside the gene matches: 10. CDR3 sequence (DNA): TGTGCCTGGAGTAAGATTGGGGCAGGGGGCTACGAGCAGTACTTC. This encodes CAWSKIGAGGYEQYF.

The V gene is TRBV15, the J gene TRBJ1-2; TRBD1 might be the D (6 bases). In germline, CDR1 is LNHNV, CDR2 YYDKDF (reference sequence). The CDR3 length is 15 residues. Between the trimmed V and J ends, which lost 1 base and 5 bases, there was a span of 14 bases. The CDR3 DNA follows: TGTGCCACCAGCAGAGGCCAACAGGGTGGGTATGGCTACACCTTC. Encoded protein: CATSRGQQGGYGYTF.